This T cell receptor (beta chain) was obtained from a study of cytomegalovirus exposure and HLA in healthy donors. Notes on the study in general: The study designated roughly 160 TCR beta chains cytomegalovirus-associated. A later analysis reportedly identified an Asian-associated ancestry cluster as carrying fewer N-insertions than the 666-donor mean.

A word on this clone: Antigen specificity is unknown.

The donors were healthy bone marrow donors. It was with 60 Vbeta and 13 Jbeta primers that the PCR ran. Generated by immunoSEQ multiplex PCR, the TCRdb table keeps only in-frame clones and is missing some. The sample has over 90,000 clones. The sample consisted of PBMCs. The receptor comes from a man in his forties or fifties in good health and CMV-seronegative.

The CDR3 is CASSIAGETQYF. CDR3 nucleotide sequence: TGTGCCAGCAGCATCGCGGGGGAGACCCAGTACTTC. This chain links TRBV7-2 with TRBJ2-5, with a tentative D call TRBD2 (6 bases). Trimming stripped 5 bases from V and 5 bases from J, with 9 bases between. Germline-derived CDR1 and CDR2 are SGHTA and FQGNSA. The CDR3 extends over 12 amino acids.